This TCR beta chain was sequenced during a study of early T cells in non-severe SARS-CoV-2 infection. The wider study: Unpaired chains resulted from sequencing bulk RNA of unsorted whole blood.

CDR1 is SEHNR and CDR2 is FQNEAQ in the germline V gene (reference sequence). The length of the CDR3 is 16 residues. The V end lost 1 base, the J end lost 3 bases, and 16 bases lay between the germline ends. In the library, individual cDNA molecules carried attached unique molecular identifiers. TCRdb re-called the 5' RACE reads with MiXCR, one entry per CDR3 protein. The sample lists tens of thousands of distinct CDR3 sequences, roughly 11% occurring once. At least ten counts were recorded for this clonotype. The antigen is unknown. Overall study findings and caveats: Private and CD4 specificities were missed by VDJdb matching, skewed to anti-spike CD8.

The chain carries TRBV7-9 and TRBJ2-7; D might be TRBD1 (5 bases). The material sequenced was whole blood. The source of this sequence is an adult who was a healthcare worker with PCR-confirmed SARS-CoV-2 infection or an uninfected control (not recorded which). The CDR3 DNA follows: TGTGCCAGCAGCTTAGTTAGGGGAAATGCACTCTACGAGCAGTACTTC. It yields the protein CASSLVRGNALYEQYF. Looking up the rest from reference TRBV7-9 and TRBJ2-7 gives the full variable domain: DTGVSQNPRHKITKRGQNVTFRCDPISEHNRLYWYRQTLGQGPEFLTYFQNEAQLEKSRLLSDRFSAERPKGSFSTLEIQRTEQGDSAMYLCASSLVRGNALYEQYFGPGTRLTVT.